This T cell receptor (beta chain) is from a study of beta chain features in type 1 diabetes. Study observations and caveats: People with Type 1 diabetes carried modestly yet significantly shorter TCRB CDR3s in all four CD4+ subsets.

This clone was found a few times. What it recognizes is unknown. The CDR3 is 13 residues long. The V end lost 6 bases, the J end lost 2 bases, and 11 bases lay between the germline ends. CDR1 LGHNA and CDR2 YSLEER come from the germline V gene. It was via CD45RO/CCR7/CD25/CD127/CD95/CD27 that CD4+ naive, central memory, regulatory and stem cell-like memory cells were sorted. Since all of the isolated RNA was reverse transcribed, expressed TCRB transcripts were what got sequenced. The data were produced by immunoSEQ multiplex PCR, yet TCRdb's version contains in-frame clones alone and is incomplete. The sample holds around 690,000 clones, around 11% seen once.

The chain links TRBV4-3 to TRBJ2-7; D is possibly TRBD1 or TRBD2 (5 bases each). Sequences were obtained from naive CD4+ T cells from blood. The sequence derives from a man aged 25-40 years with type 1 diabetes. The CDR3 is CASSRGAAYEQYF. As DNA, the CDR3 is TGCGCCAGCAGTCGAGGGGCGGCCTACGAGCAGTACTTC.